This T cell receptor (beta chain) stems from a study of cytomegalovirus exposure and HLA in healthy donors. The study ran its PCR with 60 Vbeta and 13 Jbeta primers. TCRdb's copy holds only in-frame clones and misses some; the assay was immunoSEQ multiplex PCR. Of about 98,000 clones listed, 60% to 85% are singletons. CDR1 is MNHNS and CDR2 is SASEGT in the germline V gene. V lost 7 bases and J lost 6; bases outside the gene matches: 11. This CDR3 contains 15 residues. V and J are TRBV6-1 and TRBJ2-1, with 8 positions matching TRBD2. Input material: PBMCs. The clonotype originates from a man aged 55 to 70 in good health and CMV-seropositive. The CDR3 coding sequence is TGTGCCAGCATTCAAAGCGGGAGTCTCCCCAATGAGCAGTTCTTC. This translates into CASIQSGSLPNEQFF.